Sequencing of this T cell receptor (beta chain) was carried out in a study of blood T cell repertoires in COVID-19. The ends were cut back, 6 bases at V and 3 bases at J, with 12 bases in the middle. The germline CDR1 and CDR2 sequences are GTSNPN and SVGIG (reference sequence). This CDR3 has 12 residues. TCRdb keeps only in-frame clones here, not all; method: immunoSEQ multiplex PCR. Of tens of thousands of clones listed, roughly 87% were seen once; the top ten hold roughly 6.1%. The sequence derives from a woman aged 50 to 60 with acute or convalescent COVID-19. This rearrangement joins TRBV30 to TRBJ2-7; D possibly corresponds to TRBD1 (6 bases). Sequencing was done on a sample of peripheral blood. CDR3 DNA: TGTGCCTGTCGGACAGATAACTACGAGCAGTACTTC. This translates into CACRTDNYEQYF.